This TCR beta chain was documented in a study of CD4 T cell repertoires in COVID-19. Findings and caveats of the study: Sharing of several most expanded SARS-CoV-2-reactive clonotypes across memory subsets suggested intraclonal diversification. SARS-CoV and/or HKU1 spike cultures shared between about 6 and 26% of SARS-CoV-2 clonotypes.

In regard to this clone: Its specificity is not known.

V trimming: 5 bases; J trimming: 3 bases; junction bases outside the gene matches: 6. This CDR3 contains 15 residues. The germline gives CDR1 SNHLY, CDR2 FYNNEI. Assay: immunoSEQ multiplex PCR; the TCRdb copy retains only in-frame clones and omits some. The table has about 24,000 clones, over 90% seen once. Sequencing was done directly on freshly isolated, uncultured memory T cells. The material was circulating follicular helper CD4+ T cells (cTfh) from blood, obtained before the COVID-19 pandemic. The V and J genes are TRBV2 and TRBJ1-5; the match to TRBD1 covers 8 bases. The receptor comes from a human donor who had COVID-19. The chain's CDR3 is CASSQQGGINQPQHF. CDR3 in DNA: TGTGCCAGCAGTCAACAGGGGGGGATCAATCAGCCCCAGCATTTT.